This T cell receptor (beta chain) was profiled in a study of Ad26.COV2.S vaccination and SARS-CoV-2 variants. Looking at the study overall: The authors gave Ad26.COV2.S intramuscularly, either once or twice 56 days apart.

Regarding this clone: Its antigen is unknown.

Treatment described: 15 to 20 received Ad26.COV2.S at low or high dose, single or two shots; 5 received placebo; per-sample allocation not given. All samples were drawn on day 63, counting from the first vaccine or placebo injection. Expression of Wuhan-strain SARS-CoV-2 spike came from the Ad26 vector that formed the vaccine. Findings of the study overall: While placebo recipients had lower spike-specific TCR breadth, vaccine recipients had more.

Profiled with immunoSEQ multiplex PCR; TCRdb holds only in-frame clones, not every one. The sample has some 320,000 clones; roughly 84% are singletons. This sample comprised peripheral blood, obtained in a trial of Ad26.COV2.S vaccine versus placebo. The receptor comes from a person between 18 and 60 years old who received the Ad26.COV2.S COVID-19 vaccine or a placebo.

The CDR3 DNA sequence: TGTGCCAGCTCACCACCTAGCGGAACCTACAATGAGCAGTTCTTC. Residues: CASSPPSGTYNEQFF. The chain links TRBV18 to TRBJ2-1; D may be TRBD2 (6 bases). Germline V gene lookup returns CDR1 KGHSH and CDR2 LQKENI. Trimming stripped 0 bases from V and 2 bases from J, with 8 bases between. CDR3 length: 15 amino acids.